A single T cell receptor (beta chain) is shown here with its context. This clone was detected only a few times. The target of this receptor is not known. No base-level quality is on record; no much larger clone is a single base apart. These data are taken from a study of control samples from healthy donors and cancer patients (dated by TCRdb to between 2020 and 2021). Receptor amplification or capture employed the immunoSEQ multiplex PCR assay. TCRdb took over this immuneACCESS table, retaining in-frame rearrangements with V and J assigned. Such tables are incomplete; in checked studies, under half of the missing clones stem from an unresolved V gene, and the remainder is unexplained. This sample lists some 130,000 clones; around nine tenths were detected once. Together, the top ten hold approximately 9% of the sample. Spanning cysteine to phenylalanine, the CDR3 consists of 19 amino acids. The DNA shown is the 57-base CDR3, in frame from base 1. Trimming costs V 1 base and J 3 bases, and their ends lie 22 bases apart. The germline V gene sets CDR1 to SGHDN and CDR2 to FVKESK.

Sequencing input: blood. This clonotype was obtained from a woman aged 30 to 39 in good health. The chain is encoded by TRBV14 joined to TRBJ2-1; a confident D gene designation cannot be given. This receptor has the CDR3 CASSQVDHRWGWDYNEQFF. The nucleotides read TGTGCCAGCAGCCAAGTTGACCATAGGTGGGGTTGGGACTACAATGAGCAGTTCTTC.